The 26 T cell receptor beta chains below were found in one sample sequenced in a study of blood T cell repertoires in COVID-19. Sequenced by immunoSEQ multiplex PCR; TCRdb stores in-frame clones only, minus some. The data contain about 170,000 clones, approximately 84% of them singletons. Specimen: peripheral blood. Receptors originate from a man aged 18 to 35 with active or convalescent COVID-19.

This chain uses TRBV4-1 with TRBJ2-7; a weak D match, TRBD1 (5 bases). The CDR3 consists of 16 residues. Germline V lookup: CDR1 MGHRA, CDR2 YSYEKL. V was clipped by 2 bases and J by 3 bases, with 17 bases between them. The CDR3 sequence is CASSQTLGQLDYEQYF. In nucleotides, the CDR3 is TGCGCCAGCAGCCAAACCCTCGGACAACTGGACTACGAGCAGTACTTC.

V usage is TRBV7-2 and J usage is TRBJ2-1; 13 nucleotides agree with TRBD2. V lost 2 bases, J lost 5 bases, and 6 bases stayed unmatched. Germline-derived CDR1 and CDR2 are SGHTA and FQGNSA. The CDR3 spans 17 residues. The CDR3 nucleotides read TGTGCCAGCAGCTTAAGCTCGGGACTAGCGGGAAACAATGAGCAGTTCTTC. Its protein is CASSLSSGLAGNNEQFF.

The chain combines TRBV6-1 with TRBJ1-4, with 7 positions matching TRBD1. The CDR3 sequence is 19 residues long. CDR1 is MNHNS and CDR2 is SASEGT in the germline V gene. The junction had 10 bases not matched to a gene; V was cut back by 0 bases and J by 0 bases. The CDR3 reads CASSEAGDSLVTTNEKLFF. Here the CDR3 DNA reads TGTGCCAGCAGTGAAGCCGGGGACAGTTTGGTCACAACTAATGAAAAACTGTTTTTT.

This clone has only one observation. The chain links TRBV12-5 to TRBJ1-4, with D possibly being TRBD1 (5 bases). CDR1 is LGHNT and CDR2 is FRNRAP in the germline V gene. V shed 3 bases and J shed 0 bases, with 11 bases lying between them. The CDR3 sequence is 16 residues long. CDR3 in DNA: TGTGCTAGTGGTTTACTCACAGGAGCAACTAATGAAAAACTGTTTTTT. Protein sequence: CASGLLTGATNEKLFF. The full variable domain, completed using reference TRBV12-5 and TRBJ1-4, is DARVTQTPRHKVTEMGQEVTMRCQPILGHNTVFWYRQTMMQGLELLAYFRNRAPLDDSGMPKDRFSAEMPDATLATLKIQPSEPRDSAVYFCASGLLTGATNEKLFFGSGTQLSVL.

V is TRBV9 and J is TRBJ1-6; no firm D call. CDR1 and CDR2 from the germline V gene are SGDLS and YYNGEE. The CDR3 sequence is 16 residues long. Between the trimmed V and J ends, which lost 0 bases and 10 bases, there was a span of 17 bases. CDR3: CASSVAFAEGDSPLHF. In DNA form, the CDR3 reads TGTGCCAGCAGCGTAGCCTTTGCCGAGGGTGACTCACCCCTCCACTTT.

This clone has a single count. V is TRBV5-3 and J is TRBJ1-2; 9 bases align to TRBD1. TRBV5-3 is flagged as an ORF with uncertain function. J lost 3 bases, V lost 2 bases, and 14 bases had no gene match. The CDR3 extends over 18 amino acids. The CDR3 DNA sequence: TGTGCCAGAAGCTTCGCCGGGACAGGGAAAATACAGTACTATGGCTACACCTTC. Residues: CARSFAGTGKIQYYGYTF.

The chain couples TRBV3-1 (or the pseudogene TRBV3-2) to TRBJ2-1; D is unresolved. This CDR3 region has 12 residues. Deletions cut 1 base from V and 10 bases from J, with 8 bases between. CDR1 LGHDT and CDR2 YNNKEL come from the germline V gene (reference sequence). The CDR3 spells CASSQAGQEQFF. For the CDR3, the DNA is TGTGCCAGCAGCCAAGCTGGTCAGGAGCAGTTCTTC.

The chain joins TRBV6-2 or TRBV6-3 to TRBJ2-1, with unresolved D. Per germline, CDR1 MNHEY and CDR2 SVGEGT. The V end lost 0 bases, the J end lost 13 bases, and 13 bases lay between the germline ends. There are 13 residues in the CDR3. The CDR3 here is CASSYSAPYRQFF. CDR3 DNA sequence: TGTGCCAGCAGTTACTCTGCCCCTTACAGACAGTTCTTC.

This chain connects TRBV7-9 to TRBJ1-1; 7 bases are a match to TRBD1. V was pared by 5 bases and J by 1 base, with 4 bases of the junction left unmatched. The CDR3 covers 14 residues. Per germline, CDR1 SEHNR and CDR2 FQNEAQ (reference sequence). The CDR3 region is CASSLQGGNTEAFF. The CDR3, as DNA: TGTGCCAGCAGCCTGCAGGGGGGGAACACTGAAGCTTTCTTT.

This chain uses TRBV2 with TRBJ2-1; no firm D call. Germline V gene data show CDR1 as SNHLY and CDR2 as FYNNEI. This CDR3 has 13 amino acids. The V end lost 6 bases, the J end lost 3 bases, and 9 bases lay between the germline ends. CDR3 nucleotides: TGTGCCAGCAGGAGATACAGCTACAATGAGCAGTTCTTC. It codes for CASRRYSYNEQFF.

This chain connects TRBV7-6 to TRBJ2-5; TRBD2 aligns across 11 bases. Germline V gene sequence: CDR1 SGHVS, CDR2 FNYEAQ. This CDR3 spans 18 amino acids. The V gene end was trimmed by 5 bases and the J gene end by 5 bases; junction bases not matched to a gene: 16. This chain's CDR3 is CASSRGRGSGRAPETQYF. CDR3 coding DNA: TGTGCCAGCAGCCGCGGGAGAGGTAGCGGGAGGGCCCCCGAGACCCAGTACTTC.

The chain has TRBV9 and TRBJ2-3, with 12 positions matching TRBD2. The CDR3 spans 17 residues. V shed 0 bases, J shed 7 bases, and the junction held 9 bases outside the gene matches. Per germline, CDR1 SGDLS and CDR2 YYNGEE. CDR3 in DNA: TGTGCCAGCAGCGTAGAGTCCCGGACTAGCGGGATAAATACGCAGTATTTT. This encodes CASSVESRTSGINTQYF.

The V call is TRBV6-5, the J call TRBJ2-2; TRBD1 might be the D (5 bases). V was cut by 8 bases and J by 2 bases, with 12 bases left in between. The CDR3 covers 14 residues. Germline V lookup: CDR1 MNHEY, CDR2 SVGAGI. The CDR3: CASVARDNTGELFF. As DNA, the CDR3 is TGTGCCAGCGTGGCCAGGGATAACACCGGGGAGCTGTTTTTT.

This chain connects TRBV3-1 (or the pseudogene TRBV3-2) to TRBJ1-4; D unclear. In germline, CDR1 is LGHDT, CDR2 YNNKEL (reference sequence). V shed 1 base and J shed 4 bases, with 10 bases lying between them. This CDR3 spans 15 amino acids. The CDR3 sequence is CASSQVQQINEKLFF. CDR3 DNA: TGTGCCAGCAGCCAAGTTCAACAGATTAATGAAAAACTGTTTTTT.

The CDR3 bases are TGTGCCAGCAGCTTAAAGGGCGACAGCTCCTACGAGCAGTACTTC. Translating it yields CASSLKGDSSYEQYF. The chain has TRBV11-2 and TRBJ2-7, with D perhaps matching TRBD1 (5 bases). The CDR3 has 15 amino acids. Germline V gene sequence: CDR1 SGHAT, CDR2 FQNNGV. Trimming stripped 2 bases from V and 0 bases from J, with 11 bases between.

The chain joins TRBV2 to TRBJ2-3, with 9 nucleotides matching TRBD2. Germline V lookup: CDR1 SNHLY, CDR2 FYNNEI. J gave up 5 bases and V 7 bases, and 10 bases lay outside the gene matches. The CDR3 covers 15 residues. The CDR3 nucleotides read TGTGCCAGCAAGCTCTCTAGCGGGGAGGTAGATACGCAGTATTTT. Encoded protein: CASKLSSGEVDTQYF.

This clone occurred once. This sequence joins TRBV5-1 and TRBJ2-2; D gene uncertain. V was clipped by 0 bases and J by 0 bases, with 9 bases between them. CDR1 and CDR2 from the germline V gene are SGHRS and YFSETQ. The CDR3 has 16 residues. CDR3 amino acids: CASSLDPGANTGELFF. In nucleotides, the CDR3 is TGCGCCAGCAGCTTGGATCCAGGTGCGAACACCGGGGAGCTGTTTTTT.

The V gene is TRBV2, the J gene TRBJ2-5; 8 positions agree with TRBD2. The CDR3 covers 17 residues. The junction had 12 bases not matched to a gene; V was cut back by 6 bases and J by 0 bases. Germline-derived CDR1 and CDR2 are SNHLY and FYNNEI. This CDR3 reads CASSDPTWRGDQETQYF. CDR3 bases: TGTGCCAGCAGCGACCCGACCTGGCGGGGGGACCAAGAGACCCAGTACTTC.

CDR3 in DNA: TGTGCCACCAGCAGAGATAGGGGTCCCTTGAACACTGAAGCTTTCTTT. Encoded protein: CATSRDRGPLNTEAFF. The J gene is TRBJ1-1, the V gene TRBV15; possible D gene TRBD1, 5 bases. The germline V gene encodes CDR1 LNHNV and CDR2 YYDKDF (reference sequence). The CDR3 is 16 residues long. V was clipped by 0 bases and J by 0 bases, with 11 bases between them.

Remarks on this clone: The same CDR3 arises from other DNA sequences in this sample as well. The gene calls are TRBV7-9 and TRBJ2-3; D possibly corresponds to TRBD2 (6 bases). The CDR3 is 15 residues long. Trimming cost V 5 bases and J 1 base, with 13 bases left between them. In germline, CDR1 is SEHNR, CDR2 FQNEAQ (reference sequence). CDR3 protein: CASSLLGGGTDTQYF. In nucleotides, the CDR3 is TGTGCCAGCAGCCTCCTCGGGGGTGGCACAGATACGCAGTATTTT.

The V call is TRBV6-5, the J call TRBJ2-7, with 13 bases fitting TRBD2. This CDR3 has 15 amino acids. V trimming: 2 bases; J trimming: 4 bases; junction bases outside the gene matches: 2. Germline CDR1 reads MNHEY; CDR2 reads SVGAGI. This CDR3 is CASSYGLAGVYEQYF. CDR3 sequence (DNA): TGTGCCAGCAGTTACGGACTAGCGGGAGTGTACGAGCAGTACTTC.

This clone was seen just once. The chain links TRBV25-1 to TRBJ2-7; the match to TRBD1 covers 8 bases. CDR3 length: 16 residues. V dropped 3 bases and J dropped 3; count of bases not matched to a gene: 10. CDR1 is MGHDK, CDR2 SYGVNS, per germline. The CDR3 loop reads CASSDGRDRGFYEQYF. The CDR3 DNA is TGTGCCAGCAGTGACGGCCGAGACAGGGGTTTCTACGAGCAGTACTTC.

The chain links TRBV18 to TRBJ2-3, with 14 bases fitting TRBD2. V lost 4 bases, J lost 6 bases, and 12 bases stayed unmatched. The V gene's germline CDR1 is KGHSH and CDR2 LQKENI. The CDR3 sequence is 18 residues long. CDR3 nucleotides: TGTGCCAGCTCACTCACTTCGACTAGCGGGAGGGCCGGGGATACGCAGTATTTT. Translating it yields CASSLTSTSGRAGDTQYF.

The chain joins TRBV3-1 (or the pseudogene TRBV3-2) to TRBJ1-2; D unresolved. This CDR3 spans 11 amino acids. Germline CDR1 is LGHDT and CDR2 is YNNKEL (reference sequence). Trimming took 1 base from V and 9 from J, leaving 6 bases between them. Written as DNA, the CDR3 is TGTGCCAGCAGCCAAGCGGAGCGCTACACCTTC. As protein: CASSQAERYTF.

The V gene is TRBV20-1, the J gene TRBJ2-3; TRBD2 matches at 11 bases. The CDR3 length is 15 residues. Germline V gene lookup returns CDR1 DFQATT and CDR2 SNEGSKA (reference sequence). The V segment lost 3 bases and the J segment 6 bases; nucleotides outside the gene matches: 8. DNA for the CDR3: TGCAGTGCTAGTGCACTAGCGGGGGACCGGGATACGCAGTATTTT. It yields the protein CSASALAGDRDTQYF.

This chain links TRBV15 with TRBJ2-2; 9 nucleotides line up with TRBD2. Trimming at V came to 1 base and at J to 6 bases, leaving 9 bases not matched to a gene. Germline V CDR1 and CDR2: LNHNV, YYDKDF (reference sequence). CDR3 length: 17 residues. This chain's CDR3 is CATSRVAGVVWAGELFF. The CDR3 DNA follows: TGTGCCACCAGCAGAGTAGCGGGAGTAGTCTGGGCCGGGGAGCTGTTTTTT.